The 11 T cell receptor beta chains reported below all come from one sample, sequenced in a study of blood T cells in healthy people across ages. A sample-barcoded 5' primer and a J-beta primer mix were used in a second PCR of roughly 6 to 11 cycles. TCRdb independently ran MiXCR on the 5' RACE reads; one entry per CDR3 protein. Of hundreds of thousands of distinct CDR3 sequences in the sample, about 30% were seen once. The material sequenced was blood. These receptors were obtained from an elderly woman in good health.

This clonotype was detected many times. V and J are TRBV5-1 and TRBJ1-2, with TRBD1 matching 9 bases. After removal of 3 bases from V and 4 bases from J, the junction contained 7 bases not matched to a gene. Per germline, CDR1 SGHRS and CDR2 YFSETQ. The CDR3 consists of 15 residues. The CDR3 spells CASSYLTGGGYGYTF. CDR3 in DNA: TGCGCCAGCAGCTACCTAACAGGGGGCGGCTATGGCTACACCTTC.

This clonotype was seen repeatedly, ten times or more. The J gene is TRBJ2-5, the V gene TRBV7-3, with D perhaps TRBD2 (6 bases). The length of the CDR3 is 14 residues. V lost 5 bases and J lost 7, with 17 bases in between. Germline-derived CDR1 and CDR2 are SGHTA and FQGTGA. The CDR3 spells CASSPGTSSPTQYF. The CDR3 DNA follows: TGTGCCAGCAGCCCCGGGACTTCCTCCCCGACCCAGTACTTC.

As to this clonotype: The junction does not match germline at one end; this may be a read error. The chain carries TRBV6-5 and TRBJ2-5, with D perhaps matching TRBD1 (7 bases). Matching the DNA end better, TRBJ2-1 makes the J call doubtful. This CDR3 is built from 15 residues. In germline, CDR1 is MNHEY, CDR2 SVGAGI. As DNA, the CDR3 is TGTGCCAGCAGTCACTCAAGGACAGGAGGGGAGACCCAGTTCTTC. It translates to CASSHSRTGGETQFF.

V gene TRBV20-1 combines with J gene TRBJ1-2; the D gene is possibly TRBD1 (5 bases). Germline V lookup: CDR1 DFQATT, CDR2 SNEGSKA (reference sequence). V was trimmed by 3 bases and J by 3 bases, leaving 11 bases between them. This CDR3 has 13 residues. The CDR3 spells CSARVQGYYGYTF. In DNA form, the CDR3 reads TGCAGTGCTAGGGTGCAGGGTTACTATGGCTACACCTTC.

In its sample, this clonotype was seen once. A much larger clone lies one base from this, so it may be a read error. The V and J genes are TRBV5-8 and TRBJ2-4; D might be TRBD1 or TRBD2, each matching 6 bases. The CDR3 covers 18 residues. The germline CDR1 and CDR2 sequences are SGHTS and YDEGEE. CDR3 sequence (DNA): TGTGTCAGCAGCCCGGTCCCACAGGGACGGGGGGCCAAAAACATTCAGTACTTC. Its protein is CVSSPVPQGRGAKNIQYF. The full variable domain, completed using reference TRBV5-8 and TRBJ2-4, is EAGVTQSPTHLIKTRGQQATLRCSPISGHTSVYWYQQALGLGLQFLLWYDEGEERNRGNFPPRFSGRQFPNYSSELNVNALELEDSALYLCVSSPVPQGRGAKNIQYFGAGTRLSVL.

Regarding this clonotype: The junction shows a germline mismatch at one end, possibly a read error. This sequence joins TRBV4-1 and TRBJ2-3; D remains ambiguous. The CDR3 sequence is 16 residues long. CDR1 is MGHRA, CDR2 YSYEKL, per germline. DNA for the CDR3: TGTGCCAGCAACCCCTCCACGACCTTAAGCACAGATACGCAGTATTTT. Translating gives CASNPSTTLSTDTQYF.

This clonotype came up many times. J is TRBJ2-1 and V is TRBV14, with 10 bases fitting TRBD2. CDR3 length: 16 residues. With 0 bases clipped from V and 4 bases from J, the junction kept 3 bases outside the gene matches. Germline CDR1 reads SGHDN; CDR2 reads FVKESK. Here the CDR3 DNA reads TGTGCCAGCAGCCAAGATCAGCGGGGGGGGTACAATGAGCAGTTCTTC. Amino acid sequence: CASSQDQRGGYNEQFF.

This rearrangement joins TRBV19 to TRBJ2-3; 10 positions agree with TRBD2. The V segment lost 3 bases and the J segment 4 bases; nucleotides outside the gene matches: 7. The CDR3 length is 16 residues. Germline lookup yields CDR1 LNHDA and CDR2 SQIVND (reference sequence). CDR3 in DNA: TGTGCCAGTAGTATGGGACAAGGGACTAGCGCAGATACGCAGTATTTT. It encodes CASSMGQGTSADTQYF. The complete variable domain, with remaining parts taken from reference TRBV19 and TRBJ2-3, reads DGGITQSPKYLFRKEGQNVTLSCEQNLNHDAMYWYRQDPGQGLRLIYYSQIVNDFQKGDIAEGYSVSREKKESFPLTVTSAQKNPTAFYLCASSMGQGTSADTQYFGPGTRLTVL.

At least ten counts were recorded for this clonotype. The V and J genes are TRBV5-1 and TRBJ2-1; tentative D call: TRBD2 (6 bases). Germline V gives CDR1 SGHRS, CDR2 YFSETQ. The germline V and J ends were trimmed by 0 bases and 5 bases, with 12 bases remaining between them. This CDR3 is 15 amino acids long. CDR3 nucleotides: TGCGCCAGCAGCTTGGTTTCCGGCGGGAACAATGAGCAGTTCTTC. It specifies CASSLVSGGNNEQFF. The full variable domain, completed using reference TRBV5-1 and TRBJ2-1, is KAGVTQTPRYLIKTRGQQVTLSCSPISGHRSVSWYQQTPGQGLQFLFEYFSETQRNKGNFPGRFSGRQFSNSRSEMNVSTLELGDSALYLCASSLVSGGNNEQFFGPGTRLTVL.

The genes are TRBV12-3 or TRBV12-4 and TRBJ1-1; no clear D gene. Between the trimmed V and J ends, which lost 7 bases and 2 bases, there was a span of 14 bases. This CDR3 is 14 amino acids long. This CDR3 reads CASTPSGSNTEAFF. The CDR3 DNA reads TGTGCCAGCACACCGTCCGGCTCCAACACTGAAGCTTTCTTT.

This clonotype was observed many times. The chain uses TRBV6-2 or TRBV6-3 and TRBJ2-5; D call uncertain. Germline CDR1 is MNHEY and CDR2 is SVGEGT. V shed 8 bases and J shed 7 bases, with 11 bases lying between them. This CDR3 contains 11 residues. The CDR3 DNA reads as TGTGCCAGCCGCTCAGCCGGGACCCAGTACTTC. Amino acid sequence: CASRSAGTQYF.